The rows below give T cell receptor beta chains drawn from one sample of a study of cytomegalovirus exposure and HLA in healthy donors. The assay was immunoSEQ multiplex PCR, and TCRdb's table has in-frame clones only and misses some. The data show 120,000 or so clones, roughly 90% seen once. Sequences were obtained from PBMCs. Receptors were obtained from a man aged 25-45 years in good health and CMV-seronegative. The CDR3 runs from the conserved cysteine through the conserved F or W.

12 | TRBJ2-1 | TRBV29-1 | CSATPRFDEQFF
11 | TRBJ1-2 | TRBV20-1 | CRSGQGLTPLF
18 | TRBJ1-5 | TRBV10-2 | CASSENHPRGYSNQPQHF
14 | TRBJ2-1 | TRBV4-1 | CASSRGGTANEQFF
16 | TRBJ1-1 | TRBV27 | CASTTYLGTGSTEAFF
17 | TRBJ2-2 | TRBV7-8 | CASSPYQGQGYTGELFF
15 | TRBJ2-1 | TRBV5-1 | CASSLAIAGGNEQFF
15 | TRBJ1-3 | TRBV5-1 | CASSLGQGDGNTIYF
13 | TRBJ2-2 | TRBV9 | CASSGQGIGELFF
13 | TRBJ2-3 | TRBV2 | CARWTLLTDTQYF
16 | TRBJ2-3 | TRBV5-6 | CASSLLSSGSTDTQYF
15 | TRBJ1-5 | TRBV6-6 | CASIDQGRVVQPQHF
15 | TRBJ2-1 | TRBV27 | CASSFKASGINEQFF
16 | TRBJ2-1 | TRBV2 | CASSEYNRGGFGLQFF
17 | TRBJ2-2 | TRBV4-1 | CASSPPLEQMNTGELFF
14 | TRBJ1-2 | TRBV13 | CASRGTGDRYGYTF
16 | TRBJ2-7 | TRBV4-3 | CASSQGTQALGYEQYF
17 | TRBJ2-3 | TRBV2 | CASSESGPSGSIDTQYF
17 | TRBJ2-6 | TRBV4-3 | CASSQDGAGAGANVLTF
14 | TRBJ2-3 | TRBV7-9 | CAGESGRATDTQYF
15 | TRBJ2-3 | TRBV5-1 | CASSSDFPSTDTQYF
13 | TRBJ1-5 | TRBV30 | CAWSGEGNQPQHF
18 | TRBJ2-5 | TRBV10-3 | CAISESRRLAGSGETQYF
14 | TRBJ2-3 | TRBV6-5 | CASSFMTGADTQYF
16 | TRBJ2-1 | TRBV21-1 | CASSRTSGRTYNEQFF
17 | TRBJ1-3 | TRBV7-2 | CASSLGGGFISGNTIYF
12 | TRBJ1-2 | TRBV6-1 | CASEGQGPGYTF
14 | TRBJ2-5 | TRBV11-2 | CATSRQGERETQYF